This T cell receptor beta chain was sequenced during a study of T-cell reconstitution after alpha-beta-depleted transplantation in children. Per germline, CDR1 SGHRS and CDR2 YFSETQ. The CDR3 is 14 amino acids. V lost 4 bases and J 1 base, leaving 11 bases between the germline ends. Study conclusions and caveats: After transplant, high TCRbeta diversity at day 60 in some patients arose from surviving recipient T cells and thymic progenitors. Several hundred expanded graft clones reportedly were the source of alpha-beta T cells about two months after transplant. T-cell counts and diversity were attributed mostly to newly produced T cells one year after transplant.

Only a few counts were recorded for this clonotype. No antigen is known for it. Unique molecular identifiers were used in preparing the TCRbeta library. TCRdb re-derived calls from the PCR reads in MiXCR, one entry per CDR3 protein. The data contain about 980,000 distinct CDR3 sequences, about 26% of them singletons. The genes are TRBV5-1 and TRBJ2-5; no definite D call. This receptor was obtained from a boy less than two years old who had a stem cell transplant for SCID, so the T cells may come from the graft donor. The source material was PBMCs, mostly from graft donor cells, sampled 360 days after TCRalphabeta/CD19-depleted stem cell transplant. The CDR3 coding sequence is TGCGCCAGCAGCGCCATTGAATCCCAAGAGACCCAGTACTTC. Protein: CASSAIESQETQYF.